This TCR beta chain was retrieved from a study of beta chain features in type 1 diabetes. As for the study in general: The study found patients and healthy donors alike in age, gender and cell yields. Study findings and constraints: Moderate yet significant TCRB CDR3 shortening was seen in Type 1 diabetes patients in all four CD4+ subsets.

In total, each donor contributed a single heparinised blood draw that averaged around 110 mL. All sorted populations exceeded 98% purity. As concerns this clone: Its antigen is undetermined.

Germline V gives CDR1 SGHDN, CDR2 FVKESK. The V end was cut by 4 bases, the J end by 3 bases, with 6 bases between. The CDR3 has 12 residues. Since all of the isolated RNA was reverse transcribed, expressed TCRB transcripts were what got sequenced. Here immunoSEQ multiplex PCR was the method, and the copy in TCRdb shows in-frame clones only, minus some. This sample has about 300,000 clones, with under 8.5% found just once. The receptor's source is a woman younger than 35 in good health. The sample consisted of central memory CD4+ T cells from blood. This chain uses TRBV14 with TRBJ1-2, with unresolved D. CDR3 region: CASSPSDYGYTF. The CDR3 DNA is TGTGCCAGCAGCCCATCCGACTATGGCTACACCTTC.